The 15 T cell receptor beta chains below were found in one sample sequenced in a study of T cells in Graves' hyperthyroidism and ophthalmopathy. Amplification of TCR beta CDR3 regions used RNA as the template. Primed by the HTBI set, a first-round RT-PCR was run on the TCR CDR3. TCRdb ran MiXCR on the multiplex PCR reads and lists one entry per CDR3 protein. The sample shows hundreds of thousands of distinct CDR3 sequences, about 14% of them seen only once. Sample: blood. Receptor source: a woman between 40 and 55 years old with Graves' ophthalmopathy.

The chain is built from TRBV30 and TRBJ1-6; D gene uncertain. CDR3 length: 14 amino acids. Germline V gene sequence: CDR1 GTSNPN, CDR2 SVGIG (reference sequence). The V and J ends lost 1 base and 0 bases respectively, with 4 bases between them. CDR3 region: CAWSGFSYNSPLHF. The CDR3 region has the DNA TGTGCCTGGAGTGGTTTCTCCTATAATTCACCCCTCCACTTT.

The rearrangement uses TRBV11-1 and TRBJ2-7; the D call may be TRBD1 or TRBD2 (6 bases each). The germline gives CDR1 SGHAT, CDR2 FQDESV (reference sequence). This CDR3 has 16 amino acids. Trimming took off 3 bases at V and 5 bases at J, with 20 bases between the two ends. CDR3 sequence: CASSLWRGRGADEQYF. As DNA, the CDR3 is TGTGCCAGCAGCTTGTGGAGGGGTAGGGGGGCCGACGAGCAGTACTTC.

This clonotype was found a few times. This sequence joins TRBV12-3 or TRBV12-4 and TRBJ2-7; D unresolved. V was cut by 6 bases and J by 4 bases, with 10 bases left in between. The CDR3 runs to 12 residues. This CDR3 reads CASSKNGYEQYF. DNA for the CDR3: TGTGCCAGCAGCAAAAACGGATACGAGCAGTACTTC.

This clonotype has ten or more counts. This chain links TRBV6-1 with TRBJ2-7; 8 bases map to TRBD1. The CDR3 is 15 amino acids. The V and J ends lost 5 bases and 2 bases, in that order; junction bases with no gene match: 8. CDR1 MNHNS and CDR2 SASEGT come from the germline V gene. The CDR3 reads CASSPPGQEAYEQYF. In DNA form, the CDR3 reads TGTGCCAGCAGTCCCCCGGGACAGGAAGCCTACGAGCAGTACTTC.

This clonotype was recorded many times. This chain joins TRBV15 and TRBJ1-5; 7 nucleotides agree with TRBD1. The junction had 8 bases not matched to a gene; V was cut back by 8 bases and J by 1 base. CDR1 and CDR2 (germline): LNHNV, YYDKDF (reference sequence). The CDR3 loop spans 15 amino acids. The CDR3 loop reads CATSTWDRSNQPQHF. DNA for the CDR3: TGTGCCACCTCAACTTGGGACAGAAGCAATCAGCCCCAGCATTTT.

The table lists this clonotype with a few counts. The chain couples TRBV20-1 to TRBJ1-2; D unclear. Trimming cost V 6 bases and J 5 bases, with 13 bases left between them. CDR1 DFQATT and CDR2 SNEGSKA come from the germline V gene (reference sequence). The CDR3 is 12 amino acids. The CDR3 nucleotides are TGCAGTGCCTCAATTTCCCCATATGGCTACACCTTC. It translates to CSASISPYGYTF.

The table lists this clonotype with a count of one. CDR3 protein: CASTKDRWETQYF. CDR3 nucleotide sequence: TGTGCCAGCACCAAAGACAGGTGGGAGACCCAGTACTTC. V gene TRBV6-2 or TRBV6-3 combines with J gene TRBJ2-5, with a possible D match to TRBD1 (6 bases). Germline values: CDR1 MNHEY, CDR2 SVGEGT. The germline V and J ends were trimmed by 7 bases and 5 bases, with 14 bases remaining between them. This CDR3 spans 13 amino acids.

This clonotype was seen many times. This chain uses TRBV19 with TRBJ2-7, with D maybe TRBD1 (7 bases). CDR1 and CDR2 (germline): LNHDA, SQIVND (reference sequence). V was shortened by 4 bases and J by 3 bases, with 10 bases between the two germline ends. The CDR3 is 13 amino acids. The DNA for the CDR3 is TGTGCCAGTAGTACCCAGGGGGGCTACGAGCAGTACTTC. Translation gives CASSTQGGYEQYF.

This chain connects TRBV19 to TRBJ1-1, with TRBD1 as a possible D gene (5 bases). The V gene lost 3 bases and the J gene lost 1 base, with 9 bases spanning the gap. Germline V gene sequence: CDR1 LNHDA, CDR2 SQIVND (reference sequence). This CDR3 contains 14 residues. CDR3 DNA sequence: TGTGCCAGTAGTATTGGGGGTGCGAACACTGAAGCTTTCTTT. Residues: CASSIGGANTEAFF. The entire variable domain, with the rest obtained from reference TRBV19 and TRBJ1-1, is as follows: DGGITQSPKYLFRKEGQNVTLSCEQNLNHDAMYWYRQDPGQGLRLIYYSQIVNDFQKGDIAEGYSVSREKKESFPLTVTSAQKNPTAFYLCASSIGGANTEAFFGQGTRLTVV.

In its sample, this clonotype was seen many times. The chain recombines TRBV19 with TRBJ1-1, with 7 bases lining up with TRBD1. Trimming at V came to 7 bases and at J to 5 bases, leaving 10 bases not matched to a gene. The CDR3 spans 14 residues. Germline V lookup: CDR1 LNHDA, CDR2 SQIVND (reference sequence). This chain's CDR3 is CASTKQGSGTEAFF. DNA of the CDR3: TGTGCCAGTACCAAACAGGGGAGCGGAACTGAAGCTTTCTTT.

This clonotype was counted ten times or more. This sequence joins TRBV27 and TRBJ1-2; the match to TRBD1 covers 9 bases. Per germline, CDR1 MNHEY and CDR2 SMNVEV (reference sequence). The CDR3 contains 14 residues. Trimming at V came to 8 bases and at J to 9 bases, leaving 13 bases not matched to a gene. CDR3 DNA sequence: TGTGCCAGCCCGCACGTAGGGACAGGGTCGTGCTACACCTTC. Translated: CASPHVGTGSCYTF.

The sample holds a few counts of this clonotype. The chain has TRBV30 and TRBJ1-6; D possibly corresponds to TRBD1 (5 bases). In germline, CDR1 is GTSNPN, CDR2 SVGIG (reference sequence). With 2 bases removed from V and 9 bases from J, the gap between germline ends came to 14 bases. This CDR3 has 14 amino acids. In DNA, the CDR3 is TGTGCCTGGAGTTCAGGGCAAAGGGGTTCACCCCTCCACTTT. Encoded protein: CAWSSGQRGSPLHF.

This clonotype was seen many times. The genes are TRBV20-1 and TRBJ1-1; perhaps TRBD1 as D (5 bases). The CDR3 runs to 13 residues. V was trimmed by 5 bases and J by 1 base, leaving 11 bases between them. Germline V CDR1 and CDR2: DFQATT, SNEGSKA (reference sequence). The CDR3 sequence is CSAAGLRNTEAFF. CDR3 sequence (DNA): TGCAGTGCTGCGGGACTCCGGAACACTGAAGCTTTCTTT.

The chain couples TRBV6-1 to TRBJ2-2; the D gene could be TRBD1 or TRBD2 (5 bases each). Germline V gene data show CDR1 as MNHNS and CDR2 as SASEGT. Trimming shortened V by 0 bases and J by 4 bases, and 18 bases separated the two germline ends. The CDR3 is 18 amino acids. The CDR3 coding sequence is TGTGCCAGCAGTGAAGCGTTAGTATCAGGGACGAGCACCGGGGAGCTGTTTTTT. Residues: CASSEALVSGTSTGELFF.

This clonotype was picked up many times. V usage is TRBV6-5 and J usage is TRBJ1-2; 9 bases match TRBD1. The CDR3 covers 15 residues. Per the germline V gene, CDR1 is MNHEY and CDR2 is SVGAGI. The V gene end was trimmed by 6 bases and the J gene end by 3 bases; junction bases not matched to a gene: 8. The CDR3: CASRYKDRGDYGYTF. The CDR3 DNA reads TGTGCCAGCAGATACAAGGACAGGGGCGACTATGGCTACACCTTC.